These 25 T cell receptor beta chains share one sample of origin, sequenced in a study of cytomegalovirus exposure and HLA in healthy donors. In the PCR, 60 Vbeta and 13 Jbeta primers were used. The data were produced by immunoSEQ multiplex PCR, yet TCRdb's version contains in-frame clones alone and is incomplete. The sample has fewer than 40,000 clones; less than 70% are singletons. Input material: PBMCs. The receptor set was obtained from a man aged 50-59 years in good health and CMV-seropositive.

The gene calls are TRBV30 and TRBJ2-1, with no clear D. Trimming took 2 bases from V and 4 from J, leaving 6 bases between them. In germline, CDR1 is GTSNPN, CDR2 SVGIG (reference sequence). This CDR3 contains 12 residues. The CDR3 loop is CAWSPFYNEQFF. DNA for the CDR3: TGTGCCTGGAGTCCCTTTTACAATGAGCAGTTCTTC.

In DNA form, the CDR3 reads TGCAGCGTTGAAAGTAGGGGAGGATTGAACACTGAAGCTTTCTTT. Translating it yields CSVESRGGLNTEAFF. This chain joins TRBV29-1 and TRBJ1-1; weak D call: TRBD1 (5 bases). Per the germline V gene, CDR1 is SQVTM and CDR2 is ANQGSEA. Trimming cost V 2 bases and J 0 bases, with 13 bases left between them. This CDR3 is built from 15 residues.

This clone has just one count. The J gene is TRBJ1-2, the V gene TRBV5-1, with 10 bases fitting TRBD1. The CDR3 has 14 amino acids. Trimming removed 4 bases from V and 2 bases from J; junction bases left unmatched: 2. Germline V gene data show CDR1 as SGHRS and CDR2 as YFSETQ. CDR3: CASSADRGNYGYTF. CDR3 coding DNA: TGCGCCAGCAGCGCGGACAGGGGGAACTATGGCTACACCTTC.

CDR3 in DNA: TGTGCCAGCAGCTTTGGTCAGGGGAACTACGAGCAGTACTTC. Its protein is CASSFGQGNYEQYF. The V gene is TRBV5-4, the J gene TRBJ2-7; D might be TRBD1 (6 bases). Germline CDR1 SGHNT, CDR2 YYREEE (reference sequence). The CDR3 totals 14 residues. Trimming removed 2 bases from V and 3 bases from J, with 12 bases in between. The full variable domain, its missing parts supplied by reference TRBV5-4 and TRBJ2-7, is ETGVTQSPTHLIKTRGQQVTLRCSSQSGHNTVSWYQQALGQGPQFIFQYYREEENGRGNFPPRFSGLQFPNYSSELNVNALELDDSALYLCASSFGQGNYEQYFGPGTRLTVT.

Here the CDR3 DNA reads TGTGCCACCAGCAGGGACTTAGGGAGGGCCCCCGGGGAGCTGTTTTTT. Translated: CATSRDLGRAPGELFF. The rearrangement uses TRBV15 and TRBJ2-2, with 7 nucleotides matching TRBD2. The CDR3 covers 16 residues. Per germline, CDR1 LNHNV and CDR2 YYDKDF (reference sequence). Trimming removed 3 bases from V and 6 bases from J; junction bases left unmatched: 10.

CDR3 DNA sequence: TGTGCCAGCAGCTTACACGGAGACGCGGACACTGAAGCTTTCTTT. The encoded protein is CASSLHGDADTEAFF. The chain couples TRBV7-9 to TRBJ1-1; no clear D gene. The CDR3 is 15 amino acids. Trimming shortened V by 2 bases and J by 3 bases, and 13 bases separated the two germline ends. The V gene's germline CDR1 is SEHNR and CDR2 FQNEAQ (reference sequence).

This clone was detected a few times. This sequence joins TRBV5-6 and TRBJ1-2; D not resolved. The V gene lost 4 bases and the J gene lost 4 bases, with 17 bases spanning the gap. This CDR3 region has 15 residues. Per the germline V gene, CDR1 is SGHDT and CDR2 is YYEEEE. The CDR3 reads CASSDLRGEGYGYTF. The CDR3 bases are TGTGCCAGCAGCGATTTACGGGGTGAGGGCTATGGCTACACCTTC.

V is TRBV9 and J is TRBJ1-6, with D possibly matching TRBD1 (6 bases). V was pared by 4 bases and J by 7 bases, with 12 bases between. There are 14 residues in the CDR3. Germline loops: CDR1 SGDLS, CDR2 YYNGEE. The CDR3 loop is CASSPGQLNSPLHF. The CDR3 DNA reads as TGTGCCAGCAGCCCCGGACAGTTAAATTCACCCCTCCACTTT.

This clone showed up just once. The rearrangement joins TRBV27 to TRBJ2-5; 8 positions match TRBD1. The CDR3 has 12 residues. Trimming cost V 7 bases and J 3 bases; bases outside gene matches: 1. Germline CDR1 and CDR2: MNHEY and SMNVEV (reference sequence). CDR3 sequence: CASKQGEETQYF. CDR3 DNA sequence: TGTGCCAGCAAACAGGGGGAAGAGACCCAGTACTTC.

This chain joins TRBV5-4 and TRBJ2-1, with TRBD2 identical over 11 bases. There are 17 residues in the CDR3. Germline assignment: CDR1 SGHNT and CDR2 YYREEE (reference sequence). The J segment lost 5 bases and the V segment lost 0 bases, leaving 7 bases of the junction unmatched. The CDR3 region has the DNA TGTGCCAGCAGCTTGGCCCCCCTAGCGGGAGGCGACAATGAGCAGTTCTTC. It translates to CASSLAPLAGGDNEQFF. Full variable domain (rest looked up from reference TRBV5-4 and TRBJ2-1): ETGVTQSPTHLIKTRGQQVTLRCSSQSGHNTVSWYQQALGQGPQFIFQYYREEENGRGNFPPRFSGLQFPNYSSELNVNALELDDSALYLCASSLAPLAGGDNEQFFGPGTRLTVL.

The CDR3 DNA reads TGTGCCAGCAGTTACTCGGAGGAGGCAGAGACCCAGTACTTC. Encoded protein: CASSYSEEAETQYF. The chain is built from TRBV6-5 and TRBJ2-5; a possible D gene is TRBD2 (5 bases). Germline V gives CDR1 MNHEY, CDR2 SVGAGI. V lost 0 bases and J lost 4, with 9 bases in between. This CDR3 is 14 amino acids long.

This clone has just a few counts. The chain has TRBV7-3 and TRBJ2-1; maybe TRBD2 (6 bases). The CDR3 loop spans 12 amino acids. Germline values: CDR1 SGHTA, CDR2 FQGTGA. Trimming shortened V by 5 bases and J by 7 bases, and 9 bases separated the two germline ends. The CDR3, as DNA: TGTGCCAGCAGCCACGCGGGGAATGAGCAGTTCTTC. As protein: CASSHAGNEQFF.

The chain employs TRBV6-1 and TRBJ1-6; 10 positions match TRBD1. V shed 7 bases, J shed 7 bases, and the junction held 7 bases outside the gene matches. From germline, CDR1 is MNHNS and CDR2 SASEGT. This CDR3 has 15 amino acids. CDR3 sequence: CASNRQGQGNSPLHF. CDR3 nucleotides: TGTGCCAGCAACCGACAGGGACAGGGGAATTCACCCCTCCACTTT.

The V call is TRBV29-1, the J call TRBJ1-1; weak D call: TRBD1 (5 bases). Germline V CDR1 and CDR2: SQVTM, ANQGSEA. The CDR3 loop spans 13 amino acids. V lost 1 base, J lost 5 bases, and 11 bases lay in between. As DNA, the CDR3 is TGCAGCGTTGAAGGTCTGGGGCGGACTGAAGCTTTCTTT. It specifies CSVEGLGRTEAFF.

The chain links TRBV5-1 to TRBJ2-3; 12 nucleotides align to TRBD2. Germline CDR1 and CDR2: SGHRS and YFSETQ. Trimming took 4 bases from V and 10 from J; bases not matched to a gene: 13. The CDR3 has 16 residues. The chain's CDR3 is CASSPRASGGALAQYF. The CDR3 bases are TGCGCCAGCAGCCCGCGGGCTAGCGGGGGGGCTCTGGCGCAGTATTTT.

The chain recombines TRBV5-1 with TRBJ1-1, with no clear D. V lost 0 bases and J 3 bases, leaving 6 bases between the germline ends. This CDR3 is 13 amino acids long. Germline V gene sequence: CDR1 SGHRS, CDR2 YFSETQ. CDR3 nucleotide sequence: TGCGCCAGCAGCTTGGGGGAGCACACTGAAGCTTTCTTT. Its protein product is CASSLGEHTEAFF.

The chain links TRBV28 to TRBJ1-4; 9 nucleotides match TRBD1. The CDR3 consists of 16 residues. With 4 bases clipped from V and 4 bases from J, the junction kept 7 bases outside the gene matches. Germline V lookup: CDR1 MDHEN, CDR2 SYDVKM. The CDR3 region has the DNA TGTGCCAGCAGTTCCATACGGGGACAGGGTAATGAAAAACTGTTTTTT. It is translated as CASSSIRGQGNEKLFF.

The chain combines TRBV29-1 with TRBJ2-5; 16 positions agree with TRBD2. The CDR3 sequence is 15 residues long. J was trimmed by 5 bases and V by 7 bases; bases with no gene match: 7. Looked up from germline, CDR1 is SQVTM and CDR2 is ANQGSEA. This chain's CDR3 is CSGGLAGGFLETQYF. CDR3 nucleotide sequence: TGCAGCGGGGGACTAGCGGGAGGGTTTTTGGAGACCCAGTACTTC.

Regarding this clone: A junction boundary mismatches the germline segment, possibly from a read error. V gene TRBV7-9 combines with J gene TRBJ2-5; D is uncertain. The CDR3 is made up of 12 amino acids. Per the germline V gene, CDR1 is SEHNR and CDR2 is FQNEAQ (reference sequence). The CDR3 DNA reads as TGTGCCAGCAGCTACCCGAAAGAGCCCCAGTACTTC. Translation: CASSYPKEPQYF.

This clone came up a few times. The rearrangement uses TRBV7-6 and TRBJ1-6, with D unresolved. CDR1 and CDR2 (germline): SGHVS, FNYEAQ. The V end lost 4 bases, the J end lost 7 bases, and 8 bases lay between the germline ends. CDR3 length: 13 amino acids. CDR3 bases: TGTGCCAGCAGCTACCGGGAAAATTCACCCCTCCACTTT. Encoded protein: CASSYRENSPLHF.

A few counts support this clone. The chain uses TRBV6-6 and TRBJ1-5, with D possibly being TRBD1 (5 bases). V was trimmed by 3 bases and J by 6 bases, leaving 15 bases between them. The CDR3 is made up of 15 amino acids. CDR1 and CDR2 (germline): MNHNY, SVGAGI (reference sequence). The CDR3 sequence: CASSYRQGPFQPQHF. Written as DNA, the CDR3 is TGTGCCAGCAGTTATCGGCAGGGTCCCTTTCAGCCCCAGCATTTT.

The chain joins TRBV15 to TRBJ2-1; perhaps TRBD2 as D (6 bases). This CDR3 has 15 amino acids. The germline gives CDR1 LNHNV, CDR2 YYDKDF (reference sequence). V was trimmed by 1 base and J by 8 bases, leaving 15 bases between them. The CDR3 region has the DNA TGTGCCACCAGCAGAGCGGGAGCGTTTGGGGATGAGCAGTTCTTC. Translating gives CATSRAGAFGDEQFF.

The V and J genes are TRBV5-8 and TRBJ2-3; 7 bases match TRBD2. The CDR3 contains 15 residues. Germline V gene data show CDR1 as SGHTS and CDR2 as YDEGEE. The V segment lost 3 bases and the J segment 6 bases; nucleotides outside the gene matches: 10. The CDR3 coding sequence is TGTGCCAGCAGCTACTTCAGCGGGAATCATGATACGCAGTATTTT. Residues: CASSYFSGNHDTQYF.

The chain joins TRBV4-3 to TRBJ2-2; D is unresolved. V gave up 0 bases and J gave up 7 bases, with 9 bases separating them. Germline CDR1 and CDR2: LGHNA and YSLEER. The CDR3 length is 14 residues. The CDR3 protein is CASSQDPSSGELFF. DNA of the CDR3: TGCGCCAGCAGCCAAGATCCTTCGAGCGGGGAGCTGTTTTTT.

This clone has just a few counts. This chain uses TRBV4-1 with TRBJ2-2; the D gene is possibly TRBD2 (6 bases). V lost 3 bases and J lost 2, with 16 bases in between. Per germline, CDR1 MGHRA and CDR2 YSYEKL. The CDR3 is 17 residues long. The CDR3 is CASSQGPWRANTGELFF. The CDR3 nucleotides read TGCGCCAGCAGCCAGGGCCCTTGGAGGGCCAACACCGGGGAGCTGTTTTTT.